One and the same sample provided the 10 T cell receptor beta chains below, sequenced in a study of blood T cell repertoires in COVID-19. This table comes from immunoSEQ multiplex PCR, and its TCRdb copy is limited to in-frame clones, with some not included. The profile shows roughly 220,000 clones, about 85% of them singletons. The material sequenced was peripheral blood. These receptors were collected from a man younger than 45 with active or convalescent COVID-19.

The rearrangement links TRBV19 to TRBJ2-1; 9 nucleotides agree with TRBD1. CDR1 and CDR2 (germline): LNHDA, SQIVND (reference sequence). J lost 6 bases, V lost 5 bases, and 2 bases had no gene match. The CDR3 contains 13 residues. The CDR3: CASSYRGRNEQFF. CDR3 DNA: TGTGCCAGTAGTTACAGGGGGCGCAATGAGCAGTTCTTC.

V gene TRBV6-5 combines with J gene TRBJ2-7, with 10 bases aligning to TRBD1. Germline CDR1 reads MNHEY; CDR2 reads SVGAGI. Trimming at V came to 6 bases and at J to 2 bases, leaving 4 bases not matched to a gene. The CDR3 extends over 14 amino acids. CDR3 sequence: CASRAGTGAYEQYF. The CDR3 nucleotides are TGTGCCAGCAGGGCCGGGACAGGGGCCTACGAGCAGTACTTC.

The chain employs TRBV28 and TRBJ2-1; 12 bases are shared with TRBD2. The V segment lost 6 bases and the J segment 5 bases; nucleotides outside the gene matches: 5. CDR1 and CDR2 from the germline V gene are MDHEN and SYDVKM. The CDR3 is 15 amino acids. The CDR3 sequence is CASSGLAGKDNEQFF. CDR3 nucleotide sequence: TGTGCCAGCAGCGGACTAGCGGGGAAAGACAATGAGCAGTTCTTC.

In this sample, this clone turned up once. The rearrangement links TRBV28 to TRBJ2-7; 8 bases fit TRBD2. CDR1 and CDR2 (germline): MDHEN, SYDVKM. There are 15 residues in the CDR3. V lost 11 bases and J lost 0; bases outside the gene matches: 12. Here the CDR3 reads CAATTAGAHSYEQYF. The DNA of the CDR3 is TGTGCCGCGACGACAGCGGGAGCGCACTCCTACGAGCAGTACTTC.

The chain combines TRBV28 with TRBJ2-7, with 8 bases that match TRBD1. The CDR3 consists of 17 residues. Germline V lookup: CDR1 MDHEN, CDR2 SYDVKM. With 6 bases clipped from V and 3 bases from J, the junction kept 16 bases outside the gene matches. The CDR3 here is CASSPRTGRLSYYEQYF. The CDR3 coding sequence is TGTGCCAGCAGCCCCCGGACAGGGCGTTTATCCTACTACGAGCAGTACTTC.

The chain joins TRBV9 to TRBJ1-1, with D tentatively TRBD1 (5 bases). Germline lookup yields CDR1 SGDLS and CDR2 YYNGEE. V gave up 5 bases and J gave up 5 bases, with 16 bases separating them. CDR3 length: 14 amino acids. CDR3 sequence reads: CASRSIAGRTEAFF. CDR3 bases: TGTGCCAGCAGGTCTATCGCGGGGCGAACTGAAGCTTTCTTT.

The V call is TRBV5-1, the J call TRBJ1-1; 7 positions match TRBD1. The CDR3 runs 17 residues. Germline-derived CDR1 and CDR2 are SGHRS and YFSETQ. The junction had 15 bases not matched to a gene; V was cut back by 4 bases and J by 3 bases. DNA of the CDR3: TGCGCCAGCAGCCCTGGGACAGTCCCTGTGGGGCACACTGAAGCTTTCTTT. Translated: CASSPGTVPVGHTEAFF.

This clone appeared once. The chain combines TRBV6-2 or TRBV6-3 with TRBJ1-5; 9 bases line up with TRBD1. J lost 6 bases, V lost 4 bases, and 7 bases had no gene match. Germline V gene lookup returns CDR1 MNHEY and CDR2 SVGEGT. The CDR3 length is 15 residues. The CDR3 reads CASSSGGTGRQPQHF. The CDR3 bases are TGTGCCAGCAGTTCCGGGGGGACAGGGCGTCAGCCCCAGCATTTT.

The chain recombines TRBV7-2 with TRBJ1-5, with 7 bases identical to TRBD1. V was pared by 1 base and J by 4 bases, with 4 bases of the junction left unmatched. CDR1 is SGHTA and CDR2 is FQGNSA in the germline V gene. The CDR3 is 15 amino acids. The CDR3 protein is CASSLGGQFNQPQHF. CDR3 coding DNA: TGTGCCAGCAGCTTAGGGGGACAGTTTAATCAGCCCCAGCATTTT. The full variable domain, its missing parts supplied by reference TRBV7-2 and TRBJ1-5, is GAGVSQSPSNKVTEKGKDVELRCDPISGHTALYWYRQSLGQGLEFLIYFQGNSAPDKSGLPSDRFSAERTGGSVSTLTIQRTQQEDSAVYLCASSLGGQFNQPQHFGDGTRLSIL.

The chain joins TRBV28 to TRBJ1-5, with TRBD1 matching over 11 bases. The germline gives CDR1 MDHEN, CDR2 SYDVKM. The V gene end was trimmed by 5 bases and the J gene end by 5 bases; junction bases not matched to a gene: 2. The CDR3 length is 14 residues. CDR3 amino acids: CASSGTGGDQPQHF. The CDR3 region has the DNA TGTGCCAGCAGTGGGACAGGGGGGGATCAGCCCCAGCATTTT.